This TCR beta chain was profiled in a study of blood T cells in healthy people across ages. Study-wide findings and caveats: Age showed a roughly linear inverse relationship with TCR beta diversity per million T cells. Naive and antigen-experienced cells could not be conclusively compared, given unsorted PBMCs. It was the long-lived donors that had more naive CD4+ cells and higher diversity than aged donors.

To note about this clonotype: Its matching antigen is unknown.

Then a second PCR, running roughly 6 to 12 cycles, was carried out with a sample-barcoded 5' primer and a J-beta primer mix. A template-switch adaptor with 12 random nucleotides tagged each cDNA molecule. TCRdb ran MiXCR on the 5' RACE reads and lists one entry per CDR3 protein. The data contain about 640,000 distinct CDR3 sequences, about 30% of them seen just once; the ten biggest clones take up about 15%. The germline gives CDR1 MNHEY, CDR2 SMNVEV (reference sequence). V lost 7 bases, J lost 0 bases, and 4 bases stayed unmatched. This CDR3 is built from 14 residues. The chain employs TRBV27 and TRBJ1-1, with 8 nucleotides matching TRBD1. The sequence was obtained from a woman older than 75 in good health. The sequencing sample was made of blood. The CDR3: CASTRTGLNTEAFF. CDR3 nucleotide sequence: TGTGCCAGCACCCGGACAGGGTTGAACACTGAAGCTTTCTTT.